This T cell receptor (beta chain) came from a study of shared clonotypes between healthy human individuals. In the study overall: A couple of female and a few male donors aged 18 to 49 were enrolled. The study, taken as a whole, reports: Naive subsets generally exceeded memory subsets in estimated richness.

Of note for this clone: What it binds is not known.

Donors included only healthy HIV-negative adults lacking recent acute infections or vaccinations. The CDR3 totals 14 residues. Trimming removed 10 bases at V and 5 bases at J, with 20 bases between. Per germline, CDR1 ENHRY and CDR2 SYGVKD. The method was immunoSEQ multiplex PCR; TCRdb's version includes in-frame clones alone and lacks a portion of them. The profile shows under 2,500,000 clones, 95% of them singletons. The chain combines TRBV10-3 with TRBJ2-5; D possibly corresponds to TRBD2 (5 bases). Source material: naive CD4+ T cells sorted from blood. Subset meaning: CD45RA+ positively selected. This clonotype was sampled from a man aged 18 to 30 in good health. The CDR3, as DNA: TGTGCCACAGGCCTTCGAGCGGTAGGGGAGACCCAGTACTTC. It encodes CATGLRAVGETQYF.